This T cell receptor beta chain was obtained from a study of cytomegalovirus exposure and HLA in healthy donors. The germline gives CDR1 MGHRA, CDR2 YSYEKL. After removal of 1 base from V and 3 bases from J, the junction contained 11 bases not matched to a gene. This CDR3 region has 17 residues. This clone was detected a few times. It was with 60 Vbeta and 13 Jbeta primers that the PCR ran. TCRdb's copy holds only in-frame clones and misses some; the assay was immunoSEQ multiplex PCR. This repertoire shows over 100,000 clones, 55% to 80% found once; its top ten account for over 4%. This chain uses TRBV4-1 with TRBJ2-7; TRBD1 matches 8 bases. The sequenced sample consisted of PBMCs. This sequence was found in a human donor in good health. Here the CDR3 reads CASSQGSPGQVIYEQYF. The CDR3 nucleotides are TGCGCCAGCAGCCAAGGGAGTCCGGGACAGGTGATCTACGAGCAGTACTTC.